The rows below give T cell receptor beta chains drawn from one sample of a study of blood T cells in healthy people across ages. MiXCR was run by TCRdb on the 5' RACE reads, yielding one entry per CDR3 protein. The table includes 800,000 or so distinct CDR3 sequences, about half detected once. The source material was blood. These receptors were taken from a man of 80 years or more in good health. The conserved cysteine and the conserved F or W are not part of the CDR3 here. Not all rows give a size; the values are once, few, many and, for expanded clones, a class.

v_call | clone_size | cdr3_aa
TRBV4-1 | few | ASSLRRAGGNEQF
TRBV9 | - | ASSYRDRVNSPLH
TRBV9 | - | ASSVDLGGFVKNIQY
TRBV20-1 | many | SARRDSHEQF
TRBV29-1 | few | SVARAGETQY
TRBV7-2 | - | ASRGGAGEQF
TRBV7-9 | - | ASSFPAVGGRVTPYEQY
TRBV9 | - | ASSVVERDYEQY
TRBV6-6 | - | ASSYLALAGGEQF
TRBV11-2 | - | ASSLGAGLSEQY